Presented here are 5 T cell receptor beta chains from one specimen sequenced in a study of T cell responses to AZD1222 COVID-19 vaccine. Only in-frame clones appear in the TCRdb table, and some are missing; sequencing was by immunoSEQ multiplex PCR. The data show around 150,000 clones, with 80% to 95% seen just once and roughly 3.5% held by the top ten. Sequencing was performed on peripheral blood, taken 28 days after the second AZD1222 dose. These receptor sequences come from an adult who received the AZD1222 COVID-19 vaccine.

The genes are TRBV28 and TRBJ2-7, with D possibly called TRBD1 or TRBD2 (5 bases each). Germline V lookup: CDR1 MDHEN, CDR2 SYDVKM. The V end was cut by 1 base, the J end by 0 bases, with 13 bases between. The CDR3 loop spans 16 amino acids. The CDR3 region has the DNA TGTGCCAGCAGTTTATTGAGGGACCGAAGCTCCTACGAGCAGTACTTC. Translation gives CASSLLRDRSSYEQYF.

The chain uses TRBV6-4 and TRBJ2-4; D perhaps matches TRBD2 (6 bases). The germline V gene has CDR1 MRHNA and CDR2 SNTAGT. Trimming removed 0 bases at V and 4 bases at J, with 10 bases between. This CDR3 is built from 15 residues. The chain's CDR3 is CASSDSSAGKNIQYF. CDR3 DNA: TGTGCCAGCAGTGACTCGTCGGCGGGGAAAAACATTCAGTACTTC.

This chain links TRBV7-2 with TRBJ1-1; D ambiguous. V was shortened by 2 bases and J by 0 bases, with 4 bases between the two germline ends. The V gene's germline CDR1 is SGHTA and CDR2 FQGNSA. The CDR3 sequence is 13 residues long. In nucleotides, the CDR3 is TGTGCCAGCAGCTTATCGCTGAACACTGAAGCTTTCTTT. Residues: CASSLSLNTEAFF.

This clone occurred once. At one end, the junction sequence differs from germline, possibly due to a read error. The rearrangement uses TRBV7-7 and TRBJ2-5, with a weak D call TRBD2 (5 bases). The length of the CDR3 is 16 residues. In germline, CDR1 is SSHAT, CDR2 FNYEAQ (reference sequence). Here the CDR3 DNA reads TGTGCTAGCAGCTTACTAGGAGGAGCATCCCAAGAGACCCAGTACTTC. This translates into CASSLLGGASQETQYF.

This chain connects TRBV28 to TRBJ1-1; the D is unclear. The V gene's germline CDR1 is MDHEN and CDR2 SYDVKM. The germline V and J ends were trimmed by 3 bases and 2 bases, with 10 bases remaining between them. There are 14 residues in the CDR3. Written as DNA, the CDR3 is TGTGCCAGCAGTTTTTGGTCAGGTAACACTGAAGCTTTCTTT. Protein product: CASSFWSGNTEAFF.